Each of the 24 T cell receptor beta chains below was sequenced from the same sample in a study of blood T cells in healthy people across ages. A second 7 to 11 cycle PCR used barcoded and J-beta primers. MiXCR was run by TCRdb on the 5' RACE reads, yielding one entry per CDR3 protein. The table records over a million distinct CDR3 sequences, around 59% of them present only once. The sequenced sample consisted of blood. The receptors were sampled from a man younger than 30 in good health.

The chain combines TRBV20-1 with TRBJ1-6; 8 positions agree with TRBD1. Germline assignment: CDR1 DFQATT and CDR2 SNEGSKA (reference sequence). The CDR3 runs 13 residues. The V gene end was trimmed by 5 bases and the J gene end by 10 bases; junction bases not matched to a gene: 7. In nucleotides, the CDR3 is TGCAGTGCTTCCCAGACAGGGGAATCACCCCTCCACTTT. This codes for CSASQTGESPLHF.

CDR3 coding DNA: TGTGCCACCAATTTATTGTCGGGGGCGAACACTGAAGCTTTCTTT. Its protein is CATNLLSGANTEAFF. The chain uses TRBV15 and TRBJ1-1; D perhaps matches TRBD1 (6 bases). V was cut by 7 bases and J by 1 base, with 16 bases left in between. CDR3 length: 15 amino acids. Germline CDR1 reads LNHNV; CDR2 reads YYDKDF (reference sequence). Full variable domain (rest looked up from reference TRBV15 and TRBJ1-1): DAMVIQNPRYQVTQFGKPVTLSCSQTLNHNVMYWYQQKSSQAPKLLFHYYDKDFNNEADTPDNFQSRRPNTSFCFLDIRSPGLGDTAMYLCATNLLSGANTEAFFGQGTRLTVV.

The V and J genes are TRBV11-1 and TRBJ2-1; 15 positions match TRBD2. The CDR3 spans 16 residues. Germline CDR1 and CDR2: SGHAT and FQDESV (reference sequence). V gave up 5 bases and J gave up 8 bases; unmatched junction bases: 7. The CDR3 protein is CASSPSGLAGGYEQFF. The CDR3 DNA reads as TGTGCCAGCAGCCCATCGGGACTAGCGGGAGGCTATGAGCAGTTCTTC.

J is TRBJ1-6 and V is TRBV18; D is perhaps TRBD1 (6 bases). This CDR3 comprises 16 residues. The V gene's germline CDR1 is KGHSH and CDR2 LQKENI. V was cut by 3 bases and J by 7 bases, with 16 bases left in between. This CDR3 reads CASSPQTDRRNSPLHF. The CDR3 DNA reads as TGTGCCAGCTCACCGCAAACCGACAGGAGGAATTCACCCCTCCACTTT.

This clonotype was seen just once. The rearrangement uses TRBV30 and TRBJ1-6; D call uncertain. Trimming pared 4 bases from V and 8 bases from J, leaving 12 bases between. The CDR3 length is 13 residues. Germline V gives CDR1 GTSNPN, CDR2 SVGIG (reference sequence). The chain's CDR3 is CAWTWQIDSPLHF. In nucleotides, the CDR3 is TGTGCCTGGACATGGCAGATAGATTCACCCCTCCACTTT.

V usage is TRBV20-1 and J usage is TRBJ2-7, with 10 bases that match TRBD2. The CDR3 spans 14 residues. V dropped 6 bases and J dropped 7; count of bases not matched to a gene: 12. Germline V gene data show CDR1 as DFQATT and CDR2 as SNEGSKA (reference sequence). CDR3 DNA: TGCAGTGCGAAGATAGCGGGAGGCCATGGTGAGCAGTACTTC. Its translation is CSAKIAGGHGEQYF.

The genes are TRBV18 and TRBJ2-3; TRBD1 is a possible D gene (5 bases). The germline gives CDR1 KGHSH, CDR2 LQKENI. The CDR3 is 15 amino acids. Trimming cost V 3 bases and J 0 bases, with 10 bases left between them. The CDR3 sequence is CASSPPRASTDTQYF. In DNA form, the CDR3 reads TGTGCCAGCTCACCCCCCAGGGCTAGCACAGATACGCAGTATTTT.

The chain uses TRBV6-6 and TRBJ1-1, with TRBD1 identical over 7 bases. Germline V gene lookup returns CDR1 MNHNY and CDR2 SVGAGI (reference sequence). The CDR3 runs 12 residues. Trimming removed 8 bases from V and 5 bases from J; junction bases left unmatched: 5. The CDR3 loop is CASFTGETEAFF. The DNA of the CDR3 is TGTGCCAGCTTTACAGGGGAAACTGAAGCTTTCTTT.

The chain carries TRBV28 and TRBJ1-4; D uncertain. In germline, CDR1 is MDHEN, CDR2 SYDVKM. This CDR3 comprises 15 residues. Trimming cost V 4 bases and J 0 bases, with 9 bases left between them. CDR3 nucleotides: TGTGCCAGCAGTTACTCGGGTACAACTAATGAAAAACTGTTTTTT. Translated: CASSYSGTTNEKLFF.

The chain employs TRBV12-3 or TRBV12-4 and TRBJ2-1; possibly TRBD2 for D (6 bases). The CDR3 covers 14 residues. V was shortened by 8 bases and J by 9 bases, with 20 bases between the two germline ends. CDR3 residues: CASGTVGGIAEQFF. CDR3 bases: TGTGCCAGCGGTACCGTGGGCGGGATCGCTGAGCAGTTCTTC.

The J gene is TRBJ2-7, the V gene TRBV7-2; 10 bases agree with TRBD2. The CDR3 loop spans 17 amino acids. Trimming cost V 1 base and J 2 bases; bases outside gene matches: 8. Per germline, CDR1 SGHTA and CDR2 FQGNSA. CDR3: CASSLVQLAGYPYEQYF. The CDR3 nucleotides read TGTGCCAGCAGCTTAGTCCAACTAGCGGGATACCCCTACGAGCAGTACTTC. Supplemented by reference TRBV7-2 and TRBJ2-7, the full variable domain reads GAGVSQSPSNKVTEKGKDVELRCDPISGHTALYWYRQSLGQGLEFLIYFQGNSAPDKSGLPSDRFSAERTGGSVSTLTIQRTQQEDSAVYLCASSLVQLAGYPYEQYFGPGTRLTVT.

In this sample, this clonotype turned up a few times. The chain employs TRBV5-6 and TRBJ2-7; D might be TRBD1 (5 bases). CDR1 and CDR2 from the germline V gene are SGHDT and YYEEEE. The ends were cut back, 3 bases at V and 5 bases at J, with 9 bases in the middle. This CDR3 has 12 amino acids. Here the CDR3 reads CASSSLRDEQYF. In DNA form, the CDR3 reads TGTGCCAGCAGCTCCCTCAGGGACGAGCAGTACTTC.

The DNA of the CDR3 is TGTGCCAGCAGCCCAGCGCAGGGGGCAGACTATGGCTACACCTTC. It specifies CASSPAQGADYGYTF. The chain joins TRBV7-2 to TRBJ1-2; TRBD1 agrees at 8 bases. The germline V gene has CDR1 SGHTA and CDR2 FQGNSA. Trimming cost V 5 bases and J 3 bases; bases outside gene matches: 8. CDR3 length equals 15 residues.

This chain links TRBV5-1 with TRBJ2-4; TRBD1 or TRBD2 may be the D gene (5 bases each). The DNA matches TRBJ2-7 better at its end, which makes the J call doubtful. This CDR3 contains 16 residues. Per the germline V gene, CDR1 is SGHRS and CDR2 is YFSETQ. CDR3 bases: TGCGCCAGCAGCTTGGGGGACGGGATTAGGGCCTACGAGCAGTACTTC. This sequence encodes CASSLGDGIRAYEQYF.

The chain uses TRBV5-6 and TRBJ2-5; no firm D call. The end of the DNA aligns better with TRBJ2-7, so the J call may be wrong. The CDR3 totals 12 residues. The germline V gene has CDR1 SGHDT and CDR2 YYEEEE. The CDR3: CASSFMSYEQYF. The CDR3 nucleotides read TGTGCCAGCAGCTTCATGTCCTACGAGCAGTACTTC.

This clonotype was detected a few times. The rearrangement joins TRBV6-6 to TRBJ2-5; D unclear. Trimming left V 0 bases short and J 4 bases short, with 6 bases between. The CDR3 loop spans 13 amino acids. Germline V lookup: CDR1 MNHNY, CDR2 SVGAGI (reference sequence). Here the CDR3 DNA reads TGTGCCAGCAGTTACTCGATGGGAGAGACCCAGTACTTC. Translation gives CASSYSMGETQYF.

The chain couples TRBV7-2 to TRBJ2-3; tentative D call: TRBD2 (5 bases). CDR1 is SGHTA and CDR2 is FQGNSA in the germline V gene. This CDR3 comprises 15 residues. Trimming left V 4 bases short and J 0 bases short, with 11 bases between. In DNA form, the CDR3 reads TGTGCCAGCAGCTCCGGGAAACCTAGCACAGATACGCAGTATTTT. Its protein is CASSSGKPSTDTQYF.

This clonotype was detected only once. The junction differs from germline at one of its ends, possibly a read error. This rearrangement joins TRBV7-2 to TRBJ1-1, with no clear D. Germline lookup yields CDR1 SGHTA and CDR2 FQGNSA. This CDR3 comprises 15 residues. CDR3 in amino acids: CASSLEERMNTEAFF. The CDR3 coding sequence is TGCGCCAGCAGCTTGGAGGAGAGAATGAACACTGAAGCTTTCTTT.

This clonotype showed up just a few times. The chain combines TRBV28 with TRBJ2-7, with D possibly TRBD1 on 5 matching bases. Trimming took 10 bases from V and 1 from J, leaving 17 bases between them. Germline CDR1 MDHEN, CDR2 SYDVKM. CDR3 length equals 14 residues. Here the CDR3 reads CAIMTGAPSYEQYF. The CDR3 DNA is TGTGCCATCATGACTGGGGCTCCGTCCTACGAGCAGTACTTC. Full variable domain (rest looked up from reference TRBV28 and TRBJ2-7): DVKVTQSSRYLVKRTGEKVFLECVQDMDHENMFWYRQDPGLGLRLIYFSYDVKMKEKGDIPEGYSVSREKKERFSLILESASTNQTSMYLCAIMTGAPSYEQYFGPGTRLTVT.

This clonotype was counted once. The gene calls are TRBV9 and TRBJ2-7; TRBD2 aligns across 12 bases. The CDR3 runs 17 residues. CDR1 is SGDLS, CDR2 YYNGEE, per germline. J gave up 7 bases and V 3 bases, and 14 bases lay outside the gene matches. CDR3 sequence: CASSAQLPTSGSGEQYF. The CDR3, as DNA: TGTGCCAGCAGCGCGCAACTCCCGACTAGCGGGAGTGGGGAGCAGTACTTC.

The chain recombines TRBV14 with TRBJ2-7; D uncertain. Trimming stripped 3 bases from V and 2 bases from J, with 8 bases between. CDR3 length: 13 residues. CDR1 SGHDN and CDR2 FVKESK come from the germline V gene. CDR3 in amino acids: CASSHSIPYEQYF. CDR3 DNA sequence: TGTGCCAGCAGCCACAGTATTCCCTACGAGCAGTACTTC.

This clonotype was counted only a few times. This chain joins TRBV7-2 and TRBJ2-1, with TRBD2 matching 12 bases. The CDR3 consists of 18 residues. Germline CDR1 is SGHTA and CDR2 is FQGNSA. Trimming removed 1 base from V and 10 bases from J; junction bases left unmatched: 14. This CDR3 is CASSLESLAGGQVGEQFF. As DNA, the CDR3 is TGTGCCAGCAGCTTAGAATCCCTAGCGGGGGGGCAGGTCGGGGAGCAGTTCTTC.

The chain carries TRBV3-1 and TRBJ1-6; weak D call: TRBD1 (6 bases). V lost 0 bases and J lost 9, with 12 bases in between. CDR3 size: 15 residues. Per germline, CDR1 LGHDT and CDR2 YNNKEL (reference sequence). CDR3 protein: CASSQDGGGGSPLHF. CDR3 sequence (DNA): TGTGCCAGCAGCCAAGATGGGGGCGGCGGTTCACCCCTCCACTTT.

The V and J genes are TRBV20-1 and TRBJ1-6; a weak D match, TRBD1 (5 bases). The CDR3 runs 11 residues. V dropped 7 bases and J dropped 10 bases, with 11 bases sitting between them. Germline CDR1 and CDR2: DFQATT and SNEGSKA (reference sequence). This CDR3 is CSGDAESPLHF. CDR3 DNA: TGCAGTGGGGACGCGGAATCACCCCTCCACTTT.